The T cell receptor beta chain under discussion was sequenced for a study of Ad26.COV2.S vaccination and SARS-CoV-2 variants. As for the study in general: Recipients of Ad26.COV2.S got it intramuscularly, once or twice 56 days apart.

Germline-derived CDR1 and CDR2 are SGDLS and YYNGEE. V was trimmed by 4 bases and J by 6 bases, leaving 14 bases between them. This CDR3 is built from 13 residues. Treatment in this sample: around 19 received Ad26.COV2.S at low or high dose, single or two shots; about 5 received placebo; per-sample allocation not given. Specimens were obtained on day 63 following the first vaccine or placebo injection. Assay: immunoSEQ multiplex PCR; the TCRdb copy retains only in-frame clones and omits some. The table lists approximately 410,000 clones, approximately 87% of them singletons. This specimen consisted of peripheral blood, obtained in a trial of Ad26.COV2.S vaccine versus placebo. The sequence was obtained from a person between 18 and 60 years old who received the Ad26.COV2.S COVID-19 vaccine or a placebo. The gene calls are TRBV9 and TRBJ2-7; no definite D call. CDR3 sequence (DNA): TGTGCCAGCAGCCCCAAGAGTCCCTTCGAGCAGTACTTC. It encodes CASSPKSPFEQYF.